Listed below are T cell receptor beta chains from one sample, sequenced in a study of T cells in Graves' hyperthyroidism and ophthalmopathy. One entry per CDR3 protein, called by TCRdb with MiXCR from the multiplex PCR reads. The table records fewer than 600,000 distinct CDR3 sequences, approximately 14% of them present only once. The sequenced sample was blood. The receptors come from a woman aged 18 to 35 with Graves' hyperthyroidism. The CDR3 runs from the conserved cysteine through the conserved F or W. The D gene is left open where the match is weak. The listing skips clone size in some rows; elsewhere it reads once, few, many or a size class.

- | TRBJ1-2 | - | TRBV30 | CALAPNYGYTF | TGTGCCCTAGCACCGAACTATGGCTACACCTTC
- | TRBJ2-4 | - | TRBV7-2 | CASSWKTGRGDIQYF | TGTGCCAGCAGCTGGAAGACAGGGCGGGGGGACATTCAGTACTTC
many | TRBJ2-1 | TRBD2 | TRBV6-1 | CASSEGLAGGQNEQFF | TGTGCCAGCAGTGAGGGGCTAGCGGGAGGACAGAATGAGCAGTTCTTC
many | TRBJ2-1 | TRBD1 | TRBV5-1 | CASSTQGAGSYNEQFF | TGCGCCAGCAGCACACAGGGGGCAGGGTCCTACAATGAGCAGTTCTTC
- | TRBJ2-7 | - | TRBV12-3/TRBV12-4 | CASSRHLAYEQYF | TGTGCCAGCAGTCGCCACCTGGCCTACGAGCAGTACTTC
many | TRBJ2-1 | - | TRBV11-3 | CASSLASSQEQFF | TGTGCCAGCAGCTTAGCTTCCTCGCAGGAGCAGTTCTTC
- | TRBJ2-1 | - | TRBV25-1 | CASRGGGYYNEQFF | TGTGCCAGTAGGGGAGGGGGCTACTACAATGAGCAGTTCTTC
- | TRBJ1-2 | - | TRBV20-1 | CSASRQDRSDGYTF | TGCAGTGCTAGCCGACAGGACCGTTCTGATGGCTACACCTTC
many | TRBJ2-7 | TRBD2 | TRBV10-2 | CASSEQGTSGSIEQYF | TGCGCCAGCAGTGAGCAGGGGACTAGCGGGAGTATCGAGCAGTACTTC
many | TRBJ2-7 | - | TRBV6-1 | CASAEYYGSSYEQYF | TGTGCCAGCGCCGAATACTACGGGAGCTCCTACGAGCAGTACTTC
many | TRBJ2-1 | TRBD2 | TRBV27 | CASSFGAGVTNEQFF | TGTGCCAGCAGTTTTGGAGCGGGAGTAACCAATGAGCAGTTCTTC
many | TRBJ2-1 | - | TRBV6-2/TRBV6-3 | CASSYALANEQFF | TGTGCCAGCAGTTACGCCCTAGCCAATGAGCAGTTCTTC
few | TRBJ2-3 | TRBD2 | TRBV28 | CASSAEEREDTDTQYF | TGTGCCAGCAGTGCAGAGGAACGGGAGGACACAGATACGCAGTATTTT
few | TRBJ1-2 | TRBD1 | TRBV29-1 | CSVAEGPGGYGYTF | TGCAGCGTTGCGGAGGGACCAGGGGGCTATGGCTACACCTTC
many | TRBJ1-4 | - | TRBV12-3/TRBV12-4 | CASIDSNNEKLFF | TGTGCCAGCATTGACAGCAATAATGAAAAACTGTTTTTT
few | TRBJ2-5 | TRBD2 | TRBV20-1 | CSARDSTGGVETQYF | TGCAGTGCTAGAGATTCGACGGGAGGGGTGGAGACCCAGTACTTC
many | TRBJ2-6 | - | TRBV9 | CASSVGSGANVLTF | TGTGCCAGCAGCGTGGGGTCAGGGGCCAACGTCCTGACTTTC
- | TRBJ2-3 | TRBD2 | TRBV24-1 | CATSDSRRGGVATDTQYF | TGTGCCACCAGTGATTCCCGCCGGGGAGGGGTGGCCACAGATACGCAGTATTTT
few | TRBJ2-1 | - | TRBV11-2 | CASGEEGYNEQFF | TGTGCCAGCGGTGAGGAGGGTTACAATGAGCAGTTCTTC
few | TRBJ2-7 | - | TRBV7-3 | CASSLNGPVSSYEQYF | TGTGCCAGCAGCTTAAACGGCCCCGTGAGCTCCTACGAGCAGTACTTC
many | TRBJ1-1 | - | TRBV12-5 | CASGLFPNINTEAFF | TGTGCTAGTGGTTTGTTCCCTAACATAAACACTGAAGCTTTCTTT
many | TRBJ1-2 | TRBD1 | TRBV29-1 | CSVDRGEQGTANYGYTF | TGCAGCGTTGACAGGGGGGAACAAGGGACAGCTAACTATGGCTACACCTTC
many | TRBJ2-2 | TRBD2 | TRBV9 | CASSVTGRVTGELFF | TGTGCCAGCAGCGTTACCGGGAGGGTCACCGGGGAGCTGTTTTTT
many | TRBJ2-3 | - | TRBV5-1 | CASSLADDTTDTQYF | TGCGCCAGCAGCTTGGCCGATGACACCACAGATACGCAGTATTTT
many | TRBJ2-1 | - | TRBV3-1 | CASSDYTVQFF | TGTGCCAGCAGCGACTATACGGTGCAGTTCTTC
many | TRBJ1-1 | TRBD1 | TRBV6-1 | CASRRAGQGDTEAFF | TGTGCCAGCAGGCGGGCGGGACAGGGGGACACTGAAGCTTTCTTT
many | TRBJ2-1 | - | TRBV15 | CATSRAALYNEQFF | TGTGCCACCAGCAGGGCCGCACTATACAATGAGCAGTTCTTC
many | TRBJ1-1 | TRBD1 | TRBV10-3 | CAISGQGGRNTEAFF | TGTGCCATCAGTGGCCAGGGGGGAAGGAACACTGAAGCTTTCTTT
many | TRBJ1-1 | - | TRBV28 | CASNLRGTEAFF | TGTGCCAGCAACTTACGGGGCACTGAAGCTTTCTTT
- | TRBJ1-6 | - | TRBV20-1 | CSAQTEGSYNSPLHF | TGCAGTGCCCAAACCGAGGGCTCCTATAATTCACCCCTCCACTTT
many | TRBJ2-5 | - | TRBV11-2 | CASSLRPEVQETQYF | TGTGCCAGCAGCTTACGCCCGGAGGTCCAAGAGACCCAGTACTTC
- | TRBJ2-3 | - | TRBV12-3/TRBV12-4 | CASSLFQTRGTDTQYF | TGTGCCAGCAGTTTATTCCAAACTAGAGGAACAGATACGCAGTATTTT
many | TRBJ2-7 | - | TRBV6-6 | CASSYAQGPTYEQYF | TGTGCCAGCAGTTACGCCCAGGGGCCCACCTACGAGCAGTACTTC
- | TRBJ1-5 | - | TRBV9 | CASSPSVDQPQHF | TGTGCCAGCAGCCCGTCAGTGGATCAGCCCCAGCATTTT
many | TRBJ2-2 | - | TRBV3-1 | CASSHRPYTGELFF | TGTGCCAGCAGCCACAGGCCCTACACCGGGGAGCTGTTTTTT
many | TRBJ2-1 | TRBD2 | TRBV20-1 | CSARAGGGNEQFF | TGCAGTGCTAGAGCGGGAGGAGGCAATGAGCAGTTCTTC
many | TRBJ2-7 | - | TRBV9 | CASSVGKRFSYEQYF | TGTGCCAGCAGCGTAGGGAAGCGGTTCTCCTACGAGCAGTACTTC
many | TRBJ2-5 | TRBD2 | TRBV2 | CASKGLAGGDQETQYF | TGTGCCAGCAAGGGACTAGCGGGAGGCGACCAAGAGACCCAGTACTTC
many | TRBJ1-4 | - | TRBV7-2 | CASSLELVQINEKLFF | TGTGCCAGCAGCTTAGAGTTGGTACAGATTAATGAAAAACTGTTTTTT
- | TRBJ2-7 | TRBD2 | TRBV27 | CATRPGLVKREQYF | TGTGCCACTAGACCGGGACTAGTTAAGCGGGAGCAGTACTTC
- | TRBJ2-2 | TRBD2 | TRBV6-1 | CASTPLAGDNTGELFF | TGTGCCAGCACCCCCCTAGCGGGAGATAACACCGGGGAGCTGTTTTTT
many | TRBJ2-7 | - | TRBV11-3 | CASSLWIGEEQYF | TGTGCCAGCAGCTTATGGATCGGGGAAGAGCAGTACTTC
few | TRBJ1-5 | - | TRBV18 | CASSPQDLNQPQHF | TGTGCCAGCTCACCACAAGACTTGAATCAGCCCCAGCATTTT
many | TRBJ1-3 | - | TRBV6-2/TRBV6-3 | CASSYGRSSGNTIYF | TGTGCCAGCAGTTACGGAAGGAGCTCTGGAAACACCATATATTTT
- | TRBJ2-3 | - | TRBV15 | CATEPGTESTDTQYF | TGTGCCACCGAGCCCGGGACGGAAAGCACAGATACGCAGTATTTT
many | TRBJ1-6 | TRBD1 | TRBV29-1 | CSVLTGTGPLHF | TGCAGCGTACTTACCGGGACAGGGCCCCTCCACTTT
- | TRBJ1-5 | - | TRBV19 | CASSIDWAGGQPQHF | TGTGCCAGTAGTATAGATTGGGCGGGGGGTCAGCCCCAGCATTTT
many | TRBJ1-6 | - | TRBV6-1 | CASSQTGRRGGSPLHF | TGTGCCAGCAGCCAAACGGGACGCCGGGGGGGATCACCCCTCCACTTT
- | TRBJ1-2 | - | TRBV19 | CASFRNYGYTF | TGTGCCAGTTTTCGGAACTATGGCTACACCTTC
- | TRBJ2-2 | - | TRBV7-2 | CASSFSGGTGELFF | TGTGCCAGCAGCTTTTCAGGGGGGACCGGGGAGCTGTTTTTT
many | TRBJ2-3 | - | TRBV20-1 | CSAREGAVRNTQYF | TGCAGTGCTAGAGAAGGGGCGGTCCGGAATACGCAGTATTTT
few | TRBJ1-2 | - | TRBV19 | CASSLLNSSNYGYTF | TGTGCCAGTAGCCTACTGAACAGCTCTAACTATGGCTACACCTTC
many | TRBJ2-7 | TRBD1 | TRBV12-3/TRBV12-4 | CASRQGAGMAYEQYF | TGTGCCAGCAGACAGGGGGCAGGGATGGCCTACGAGCAGTACTTC